These 19 T cell receptor beta chains came from one sample sequenced in a study of response to subunit inactivated influenza vaccine. One entry per CDR3 protein results from TCRdb running MiXCR on the RT-PCR reads. The profile shows about 500,000 distinct CDR3 sequences, more than 15% of them singletons. This material consisted of CD4+ T cells sorted from PBMCs, taken around 25 months after vaccination. The receptors here all came from a man in his fifties or sixties who received an inactivated influenza vaccine.

In its sample, this clonotype was seen many times. This chain uses TRBV7-8 with TRBJ2-7; TRBD1 aligns across 8 bases. CDR1 SGHVS and CDR2 FQNEAQ come from the germline V gene. The trim removed 9 bases at V and 3 bases at J, leaving 7 bases unmatched. CDR3 size: 13 residues. CDR3 DNA: TGTGCCAGTGGGGACAGGCGACACTACGAGCAGTACTTC. Encoded protein: CASGDRRHYEQYF.

This clonotype appeared a few times. V usage is TRBV20-1 and J usage is TRBJ1-1, with no clear D. CDR3 length equals 12 residues. CDR1 is DFQATT, CDR2 SNEGSKA, per germline (reference sequence). For the CDR3, the DNA is TGCAGGCCCTCGCAGGCAGGCACTGAAGCTTTCTTT. Residues: CRPSQAGTEAFF.

This clonotype has just a few counts. The chain employs TRBV10-2 and TRBJ1-2; possible D gene TRBD1, 5 bases. Per germline, CDR1 WSHSY and CDR2 SAAADI. V was cut by 3 bases and J by 0 bases, with 14 bases left in between. The CDR3 totals 16 residues. The CDR3 region has the DNA TGCGCCAGCAGTGACCCTGGACACAAAGCTAACTATGGCTACACCTTC. Protein product: CASSDPGHKANYGYTF.

This clonotype occurred many times. The rearrangement joins TRBV7-2 to TRBJ2-5; 7 bases fit TRBD1. Germline V CDR1 and CDR2: SGHTA, FQGNSA. V dropped 5 bases and J dropped 3; count of bases not matched to a gene: 3. The CDR3 spans 13 residues. Here the CDR3 DNA reads TGTGCCAGCAGCAGGGACAGAAAAGAGACCCAGTACTTC. Protein sequence: CASSRDRKETQYF.

The table lists this clonotype with many counts. The rearrangement joins TRBV5-1 to TRBJ1-2, with 9 nucleotides matching TRBD1. The ends lost 4 bases at V and 5 bases at J; junction bases unmatched: 9. CDR3 size: 15 residues. Germline CDR1 reads SGHRS; CDR2 reads YFSETQ. DNA for the CDR3: TGCGCCAGCAGCGGGGGACAGGGAGGTGGATATGGCTACACCTTC. Amino acid sequence: CASSGGQGGGYGYTF.

The chain joins TRBV7-9 to TRBJ2-4, with D tentatively TRBD1 (7 bases). The germline V gene has CDR1 SEHNR and CDR2 FQNEAQ (reference sequence). The CDR3 is 15 residues long. V was pared by 4 bases and J by 2 bases, with 12 bases between. The CDR3 reads CASSSGGGSKNIQYF. Here the CDR3 DNA reads TGTGCCAGCAGCTCCGGAGGGGGCTCCAAAAACATTCAGTACTTC.

This clonotype has a handful of counts. The chain employs TRBV20-1 and TRBJ1-3; weak D call: TRBD1 (5 bases). This CDR3 is built from 14 residues. In germline, CDR1 is DFQATT, CDR2 SNEGSKA (reference sequence). V gave up 6 bases and J gave up 5 bases, with 17 bases separating them. In DNA form, the CDR3 reads TGCAGTGCCAAACGGAGGGGTTCGCGAAACACCATATATTTT. This sequence encodes CSAKRRGSRNTIYF.

The chain has TRBV20-1 and TRBJ2-1, with 12 bases matching TRBD2. The germline V gene encodes CDR1 DFQATT and CDR2 SNEGSKA (reference sequence). The trim removed 3 bases at V and 6 bases at J, leaving 9 bases unmatched. This CDR3 spans 16 amino acids. The CDR3 loop is CSASGLAGGPGNEQFF. The CDR3 DNA reads TGCAGTGCTAGTGGGCTAGCGGGAGGGCCTGGCAATGAGCAGTTCTTC.

In the case of this clonotype: Possible read error: a much larger clone is one base away. J is TRBJ2-1 and V is TRBV12-3 or TRBV12-4, with no clear D. The CDR3 has 11 residues. Trimming removed 7 bases at V and 10 bases at J, with 11 bases between. The CDR3 nucleotides read TGTGCCAGCACCTTTGGCCGGGAGCAGTTCTTC. Its translation is CASTFGREQFF.

The sample holds many counts of this clonotype. The chain's CDR3 is CASSRTGRGYTF. In DNA form, the CDR3 reads TGTGCCAGCAGTAGAACAGGGCGGGGCTACACCTTC. This sequence joins TRBV12-3 or TRBV12-4 and TRBJ1-2; D possibly corresponds to TRBD1 (6 bases). Trimming stripped 5 bases from V and 8 bases from J, with 12 bases between. CDR3 length equals 12 residues.

As regards this clonotype: At one end the junction does not follow the germline gene, possibly because of a read error. This chain links TRBV7-9 with TRBJ1-4, with 8 positions matching TRBD1. The CDR3 has 12 residues. Germline values: CDR1 SEHNR, CDR2 FQNEAQ (reference sequence). In nucleotides, the CDR3 is TGTGCCAGCAGCGCATCAGGGGGCGCCGCGATTTTT. This codes for CASSASGGAAIF. Variable domain in full (rest from reference TRBV7-9 and TRBJ1-4): DTGVSQNPRHKITKRGQNVTFRCDPISEHNRLYWYRQTLGQGPEFLTYFQNEAQLEKSRLLSDRFSAERPKGSFSTLEIQRTEQGDSAMYLCASSASGGAAIFGSGTQLSVL.

CDR3 sequence: CASSVHDRGNSPLHF. The CDR3 nucleotides are TGTGCCAGCAGCGTCCACGACAGGGGAAATTCACCCCTCCACTTT. V gene TRBV9 combines with J gene TRBJ1-6; TRBD1 matches at 8 bases. There are 15 residues in the CDR3. The germline gives CDR1 SGDLS, CDR2 YYNGEE. The junction had 5 bases not matched to a gene; V was cut back by 2 bases and J by 7 bases.

This chain joins TRBV20-1 and TRBJ2-7; the D is unclear. The germline V gene encodes CDR1 DFQATT and CDR2 SNEGSKA (reference sequence). The ends were cut back, 1 base at V and 6 bases at J, with 16 bases in the middle. The CDR3 totals 14 residues. In nucleotides, the CDR3 is TGCAGTGCTAGAGGGGGTGTCAGAGATGGCGAGCAGTACTTC. This sequence encodes CSARGGVRDGEQYF.

This clonotype was seen at least ten times. This chain joins TRBV18 and TRBJ2-1, with 7 positions matching TRBD2. In germline, CDR1 is KGHSH, CDR2 LQKENI. The junction had 5 bases not matched to a gene; V was cut back by 0 bases and J by 3 bases. The CDR3 runs to 16 residues. As DNA, the CDR3 is TGTGCCAGCTCACCACCCGGTCTAGCGGACTACAATGAGCAGTTCTTC. It specifies CASSPPGLADYNEQFF.

The chain carries TRBV6-5 and TRBJ2-3; D uncertain. This CDR3 is built from 12 residues. V was clipped by 6 bases and J by 0 bases, with 4 bases between them. The V gene's germline CDR1 is MNHEY and CDR2 SVGAGI. The CDR3 nucleotides are TGTGCCAGCAGGGACAGCACAGATACGCAGTATTTT. This translates into CASRDSTDTQYF.

There are many counts of this clonotype. The V gene is TRBV3-1, the J gene TRBJ2-3; 7 nucleotides line up with TRBD2. J lost 2 bases, V lost 1 base, and 6 bases had no gene match. The CDR3 extends over 16 amino acids. The germline V gene encodes CDR1 LGHDT and CDR2 YNNKEL (reference sequence). CDR3: CASSQVYGGNTDTQYF. The CDR3 nucleotides are TGTGCCAGCAGCCAAGTCTACGGGGGGAACACAGATACGCAGTATTTT.

Many counts were recorded for this clonotype. The rearrangement uses TRBV12-3 or TRBV12-4 and TRBJ1-1, with D perhaps TRBD1 (6 bases). V lost 7 bases to trimming and J lost 3 bases, with 12 bases between them. CDR3 length equals 13 residues. CDR3 residues: CASTGQTDTEAFF. In DNA, the CDR3 is TGTGCCAGCACCGGACAGACCGACACTGAAGCTTTCTTT.

This clonotype was found a few times. The CDR3 DNA sequence: TGTGCCAGCTCTCCGGTGGGAGGCTATAATTCACCCCTCCACTTT. Its translation is CASSPVGGYNSPLHF. The V call is TRBV6-1, the J call TRBJ1-6, with unresolved D. Per germline, CDR1 MNHNS and CDR2 SASEGT. This CDR3 has 15 residues. V was trimmed by 8 bases and J by 3 bases, leaving 14 bases between them.

This clonotype was counted at least ten times. The CDR3 DNA reads as TGCGCCAGCAGCCAAGTTGGCGGGCGCGGATCCTACGAGCAGTACTTC. Its protein product is CASSQVGGRGSYEQYF. The chain joins TRBV4-3 to TRBJ2-7; D may be TRBD2 (5 bases). Germline V gene sequence: CDR1 LGHNA, CDR2 YSLEER. The V end lost 1 base, the J end lost 1 base, and 14 bases lay between the germline ends. The CDR3 is made up of 16 amino acids.